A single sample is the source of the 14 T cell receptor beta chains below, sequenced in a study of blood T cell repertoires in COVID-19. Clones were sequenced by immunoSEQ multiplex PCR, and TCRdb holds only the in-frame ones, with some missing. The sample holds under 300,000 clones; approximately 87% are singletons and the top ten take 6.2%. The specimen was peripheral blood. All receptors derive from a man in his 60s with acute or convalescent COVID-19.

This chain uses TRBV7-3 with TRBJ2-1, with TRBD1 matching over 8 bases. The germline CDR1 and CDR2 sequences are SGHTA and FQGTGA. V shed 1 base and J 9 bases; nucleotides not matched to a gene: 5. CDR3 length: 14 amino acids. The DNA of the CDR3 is TGTGCCAGCAGCTTAAAGCCAGGGGGCAGTGAGCAGTTCTTC. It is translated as CASSLKPGGSEQFF.

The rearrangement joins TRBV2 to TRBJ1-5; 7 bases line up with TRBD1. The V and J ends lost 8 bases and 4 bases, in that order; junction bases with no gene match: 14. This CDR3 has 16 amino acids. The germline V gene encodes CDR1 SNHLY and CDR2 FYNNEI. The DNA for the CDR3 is TGTGCCAGCTCTTATGGGAGAGGGGGCCGGAATCAGCCCCAGCATTTT. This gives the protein CASSYGRGGRNQPQHF.

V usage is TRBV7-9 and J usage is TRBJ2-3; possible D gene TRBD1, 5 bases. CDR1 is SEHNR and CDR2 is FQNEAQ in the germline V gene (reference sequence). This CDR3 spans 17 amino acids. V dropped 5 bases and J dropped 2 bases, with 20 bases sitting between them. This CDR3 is CASSPGSWQGNTDTQYF. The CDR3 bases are TGTGCCAGCAGCCCAGGATCGTGGCAGGGCAACACAGATACGCAGTATTTT.

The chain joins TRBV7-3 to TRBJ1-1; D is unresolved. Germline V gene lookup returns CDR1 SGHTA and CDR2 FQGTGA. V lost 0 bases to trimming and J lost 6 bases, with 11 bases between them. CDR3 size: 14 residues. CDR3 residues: CASSLTGGLAEAFF. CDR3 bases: TGTGCCAGCAGCTTAACGGGAGGTCTAGCTGAAGCTTTCTTT.

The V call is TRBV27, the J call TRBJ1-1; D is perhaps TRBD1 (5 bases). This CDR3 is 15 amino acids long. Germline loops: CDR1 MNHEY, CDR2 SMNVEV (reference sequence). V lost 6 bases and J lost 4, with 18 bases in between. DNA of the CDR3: TGTGCCAGCAGCCCGACTTGGGGTAGGGGCACTGAAGCTTTCTTT. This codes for CASSPTWGRGTEAFF.

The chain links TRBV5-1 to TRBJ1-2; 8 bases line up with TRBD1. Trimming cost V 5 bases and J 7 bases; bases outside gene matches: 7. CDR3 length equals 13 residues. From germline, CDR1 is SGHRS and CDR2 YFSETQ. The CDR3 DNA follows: TGCGCCAGCAGTCTGACAGGGGAGGCTGGCTACACCTTC. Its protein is CASSLTGEAGYTF.

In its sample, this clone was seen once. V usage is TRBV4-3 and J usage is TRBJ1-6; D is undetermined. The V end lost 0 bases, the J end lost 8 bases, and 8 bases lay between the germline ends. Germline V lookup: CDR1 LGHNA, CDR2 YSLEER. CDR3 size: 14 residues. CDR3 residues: CASSQDLPDSPLHF. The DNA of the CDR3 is TGCGCCAGCAGCCAAGATCTCCCAGATTCACCCCTCCACTTT.

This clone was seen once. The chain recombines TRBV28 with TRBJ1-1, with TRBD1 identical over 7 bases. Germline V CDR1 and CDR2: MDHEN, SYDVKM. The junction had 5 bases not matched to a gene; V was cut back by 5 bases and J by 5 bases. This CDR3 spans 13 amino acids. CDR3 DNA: TGTGCCAGCAGTCCTCTGACAGGGACTGAAGCTTTCTTT. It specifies CASSPLTGTEAFF.

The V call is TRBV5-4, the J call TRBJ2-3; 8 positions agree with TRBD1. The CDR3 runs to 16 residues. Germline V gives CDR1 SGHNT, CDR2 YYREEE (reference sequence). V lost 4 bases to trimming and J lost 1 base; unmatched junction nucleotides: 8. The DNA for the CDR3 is TGTGCCAGCAGCCCTACTCCGGGACAGGGCACAGATACGCAGTATTTT. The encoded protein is CASSPTPGQGTDTQYF. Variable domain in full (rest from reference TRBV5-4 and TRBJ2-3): ETGVTQSPTHLIKTRGQQVTLRCSSQSGHNTVSWYQQALGQGPQFIFQYYREEENGRGNFPPRFSGLQFPNYSSELNVNALELDDSALYLCASSPTPGQGTDTQYFGPGTRLTVL.

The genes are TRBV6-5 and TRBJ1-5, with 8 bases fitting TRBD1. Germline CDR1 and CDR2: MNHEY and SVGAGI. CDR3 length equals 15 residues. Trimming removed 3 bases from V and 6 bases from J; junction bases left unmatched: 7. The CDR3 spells CASSYTQGVAQPQHF. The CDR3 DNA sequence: TGTGCCAGCAGTTATACACAGGGGGTAGCTCAGCCCCAGCATTTT.

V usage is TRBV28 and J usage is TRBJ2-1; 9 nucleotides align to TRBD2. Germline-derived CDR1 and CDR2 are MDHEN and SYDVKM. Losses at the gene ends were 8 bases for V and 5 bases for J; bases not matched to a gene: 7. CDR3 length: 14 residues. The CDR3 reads CASLTSGAHNEQFF. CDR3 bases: TGTGCCAGCTTGACTAGCGGAGCCCACAATGAGCAGTTCTTC. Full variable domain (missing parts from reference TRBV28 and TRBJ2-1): DVKVTQSSRYLVKRTGEKVFLECVQDMDHENMFWYRQDPGLGLRLIYFSYDVKMKEKGDIPEGYSVSREKKERFSLILESASTNQTSMYLCASLTSGAHNEQFFGPGTRLTVL.

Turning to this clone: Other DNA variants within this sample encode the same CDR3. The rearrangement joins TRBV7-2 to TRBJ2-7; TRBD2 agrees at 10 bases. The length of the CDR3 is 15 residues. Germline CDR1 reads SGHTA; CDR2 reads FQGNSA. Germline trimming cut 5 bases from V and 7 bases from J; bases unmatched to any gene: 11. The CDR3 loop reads CASSREAGGPGEQYF. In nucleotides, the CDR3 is TGTGCCAGCAGCCGCGAAGCGGGGGGGCCAGGAGAGCAGTACTTC.

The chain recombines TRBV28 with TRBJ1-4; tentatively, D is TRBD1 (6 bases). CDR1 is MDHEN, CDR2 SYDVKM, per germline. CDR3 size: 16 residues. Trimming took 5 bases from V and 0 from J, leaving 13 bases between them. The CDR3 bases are TGTGCCAGCAGTCCCCTACAGGGCGCAACTAATGAAAAACTGTTTTTT. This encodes CASSPLQGATNEKLFF.

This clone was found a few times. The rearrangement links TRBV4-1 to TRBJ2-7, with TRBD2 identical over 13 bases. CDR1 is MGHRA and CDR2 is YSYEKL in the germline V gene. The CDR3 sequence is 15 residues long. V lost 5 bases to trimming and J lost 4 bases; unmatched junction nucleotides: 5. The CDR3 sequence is CASSRTSGSGYEQYF. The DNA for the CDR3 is TGCGCCAGCAGCAGGACTAGCGGGAGTGGATACGAGCAGTACTTC.